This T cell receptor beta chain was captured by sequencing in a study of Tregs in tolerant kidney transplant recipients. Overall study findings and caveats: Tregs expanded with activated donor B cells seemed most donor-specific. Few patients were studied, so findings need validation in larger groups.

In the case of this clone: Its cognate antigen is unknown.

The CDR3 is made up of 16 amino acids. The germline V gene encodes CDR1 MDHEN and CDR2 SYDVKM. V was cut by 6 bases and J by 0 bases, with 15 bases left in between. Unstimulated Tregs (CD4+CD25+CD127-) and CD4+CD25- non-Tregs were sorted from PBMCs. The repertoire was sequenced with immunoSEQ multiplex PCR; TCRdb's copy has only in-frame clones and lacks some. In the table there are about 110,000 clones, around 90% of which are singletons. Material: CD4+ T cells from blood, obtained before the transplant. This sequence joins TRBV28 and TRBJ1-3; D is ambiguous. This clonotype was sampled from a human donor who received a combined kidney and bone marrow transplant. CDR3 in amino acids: CASSPKAEPSGNTIYF. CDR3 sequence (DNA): TGTGCCAGCAGCCCGAAGGCGGAGCCCTCTGGAAACACCATATATTTT.